The rows below give T cell receptor beta chains drawn from one sample of a study of T cell repertoires in cytomegalovirus infection. TCRdb itself ran the reads through MiXCR, one entry per CDR3 protein. The sample lists a few hundred thousand distinct CDR3 sequences; approximately 40% were seen once. Their antigens remain unidentified. Here the sequenced sample was cultured PBMCs, taken from culture after CMV antigen stimulation. Receptors were obtained from a human donor in good health (CMV status not recorded). Some clones in this sample may be carry-over from other donors' samples. Both conserved end residues are part of each CDR3. Each record gives: clone size, D gene, V gene, J gene, CDR3 DNA, CDR3 protein. The D gene is left open where the match is weak. Clone size is shown for a subset of rows, as once, few, many or a class of expanded clone.

abundance: few
d_gene: -
v_gene: TRBV5-4
j_gene: TRBJ2-2
CDR3nt: TGTGCCAGCAGCTTGGCGGACACAACTAACACCGGGGAGCTGTTTTTT
CDR3aa: CASSLADTTNTGELFF

abundance: -
d_gene: TRBD1
v_gene: TRBV28
j_gene: TRBJ2-7
CDR3nt: TGTGCCAGCAGCCCCGGGACAGGGTACCCCTACGAGCAGTACTTC
CDR3aa: CASSPGTGYPYEQYF

abundance: once
d_gene: -
v_gene: TRBV20-1
j_gene: TRBJ2-3
CDR3nt: TGCAGTGCTAGAGGGCGGGGTAGCACAGATACGCAGTATTTT
CDR3aa: CSARGRGSTDTQYF

abundance: -
d_gene: -
v_gene: TRBV18
j_gene: TRBJ1-4
CDR3nt: TGTGCCAGCTCACCGGGGTCGCCAGGAGTGGCTAATGAAAAACTGTTTTTT
CDR3aa: CASSPGSPGVANEKLFF

abundance: many
d_gene: TRBD2
v_gene: TRBV7-2
j_gene: TRBJ2-3
CDR3nt: TGTGCCAGCAGCTTAGAATCACTAGCGGGGGGACCAGATACGCAGTATTTT
CDR3aa: CASSLESLAGGPDTQYF

abundance: few
d_gene: -
v_gene: TRBV7-3
j_gene: TRBJ1-5
CDR3nt: TGTGCCAGCAGCGAGGGGGTCGGAGCCAATCAGCCCCAGCATTTT
CDR3aa: CASSEGVGANQPQHF

abundance: few
d_gene: -
v_gene: TRBV18
j_gene: TRBJ1-1
CDR3nt: TGTGCCAGCTCACCACAAGGCCAGACGAACACTGAAGCTTTCTTT
CDR3aa: CASSPQGQTNTEAFF

abundance: -
d_gene: -
v_gene: TRBV6-2/TRBV6-3
j_gene: TRBJ2-1
CDR3nt: TGTGCCAGCAGCCTACCGAGGACCTACAATGAGCAGTTCTTC
CDR3aa: CASSLPRTYNEQFF

abundance: -
d_gene: TRBD1
v_gene: TRBV7-9
j_gene: TRBJ1-2
CDR3nt: TGTGCCAGCAGCGTTGGACAGGGCGTCCGTAACTATGGCTACACCTTC
CDR3aa: CASSVGQGVRNYGYTF

abundance: many
d_gene: -
v_gene: TRBV7-8
j_gene: TRBJ2-5
CDR3nt: TGTGCCAGCAGCCGACTACATATTGAGACCCAGTACTTC
CDR3aa: CASSRLHIETQYF

abundance: -
d_gene: TRBD1
v_gene: TRBV7-3
j_gene: TRBJ2-1
CDR3nt: TGTGCCAGCAGCTTGGGGAAGGGACAGGAGAGGACCTACAATGAGCAGTTCTTC
CDR3aa: CASSLGKGQERTYNEQFF

abundance: -
d_gene: TRBD1
v_gene: TRBV6-1
j_gene: TRBJ2-5
CDR3nt: TGTGCCAGCAGTGAGTCACCCCGACAGGGGATAAGACGGGAGACCCAGTACTTC
CDR3aa: CASSESPRQGIRRETQYF

abundance: few
d_gene: TRBD1
v_gene: TRBV7-8
j_gene: TRBJ1-2
CDR3nt: TGTGCCAGCAGCTCTACCCGGGACAGGGACTATGGCTACACCTTC
CDR3aa: CASSSTRDRDYGYTF

abundance: -
d_gene: -
v_gene: TRBV27
j_gene: TRBJ2-7
CDR3nt: TGTGCCAGCAGCCCCTGGGGCCTATACGAGCAGTACTTC
CDR3aa: CASSPWGLYEQYF

abundance: few
d_gene: -
v_gene: TRBV11-2
j_gene: TRBJ1-2
CDR3nt: TGTGCCAGCAGCTTCAACAGGGATGGCTACACCTTC
CDR3aa: CASSFNRDGYTF

abundance: -
d_gene: -
v_gene: TRBV4-3
j_gene: TRBJ1-4
CDR3nt: TGCGCCAGCAGCCTCCAGGACTTCAGAAATGAAAAACTGTTTTTT
CDR3aa: CASSLQDFRNEKLFF

abundance: few
d_gene: -
v_gene: TRBV6-2/TRBV6-3
j_gene: TRBJ2-7
CDR3nt: TGTGCCAGCAGCTGGGGAGACGGCGTCTACGAGCAGTACTTC
CDR3aa: CASSWGDGVYEQYF

abundance: -
d_gene: -
v_gene: TRBV6-6
j_gene: TRBJ2-3
CDR3nt: TGTGCCAGCGACGAGGGTATTTTTATAGATACGCAGTATTTT
CDR3aa: CASDEGIFIDTQYF

abundance: once
d_gene: -
v_gene: TRBV19
j_gene: TRBJ2-7
CDR3nt: TGTGCCAGTAGTGACAACTACGAGCAGTACTTC
CDR3aa: CASSDNYEQYF

abundance: -
d_gene: -
v_gene: TRBV4-2
j_gene: TRBJ2-2
CDR3nt: TGTGCCAGCAGCCGGCGGTCGGGAAGCACCGGGGAGCTGTTTTTT
CDR3aa: CASSRRSGSTGELFF

abundance: once
d_gene: TRBD2
v_gene: TRBV6-2/TRBV6-3
j_gene: TRBJ2-7
CDR3nt: TGTGCCAGCAGTTTCGGGACTAGCGGGAGGGCTATCTACGAGCAGTACTTC
CDR3aa: CASSFGTSGRAIYEQYF

abundance: -
d_gene: -
v_gene: TRBV12-3/TRBV12-4
j_gene: TRBJ1-2
CDR3nt: TGTGCCAGCACCCCTTTGGGGGGGTTGGGCTACACCTTC
CDR3aa: CASTPLGGLGYTF

abundance: -
d_gene: -
v_gene: TRBV6-2/TRBV6-3
j_gene: TRBJ2-7
CDR3nt: TGTGCCAGCAGCCGTCCACGAGACGAGCAGTACTTC
CDR3aa: CASSRPRDEQYF

abundance: few
d_gene: -
v_gene: TRBV10-3
j_gene: TRBJ1-2
CDR3nt: TGTGCCATCCGGGGGGTCTCTATTGGCTACACCTTC
CDR3aa: CAIRGVSIGYTF

abundance: few
d_gene: TRBD1
v_gene: TRBV7-9
j_gene: TRBJ2-3
CDR3nt: TGTGCCAGCAGCTCCTCGACAGGGCGAGATACGCAGTATTTT
CDR3aa: CASSSSTGRDTQYF